These 30 T cell receptor beta chains share one sample of origin, sequenced in a study of T cell changes during pregnancy in multiple sclerosis. Profiling relied on immunoSEQ multiplex PCR, and the TCRdb table lists in-frame clones only, not all of them. The sample comprises fewer than 45,000 clones, 88% of which are singletons, and over 5% rests with the top ten. Sequenced material: CD8+ T cells from peripheral blood mononuclear cells, taken after pregnancy. The source is a female donor in good health, enrolled as a control in a pregnancy study.

The rearrangement uses TRBV6-5 and TRBJ1-2; 7 bases agree with TRBD1. Germline CDR1 reads MNHEY; CDR2 reads SVGAGI. The CDR3 consists of 15 residues. V shed 2 bases, J shed 6 bases, and the junction held 9 bases outside the gene matches. The CDR3 spells CASSYNGRGRNGYTF. CDR3 coding DNA: TGTGCCAGCAGTTACAACGGCAGGGGGAGGAATGGCTACACCTTC.

Here the CDR3 reads CASGLSWTVEANEQFF. Here the CDR3 DNA reads TGTGCCAGCGGGCTATCGTGGACAGTCGAAGCCAATGAGCAGTTCTTC. V gene TRBV28 combines with J gene TRBJ2-1, with TRBD1 as a possible D gene (6 bases). V was trimmed by 8 bases and J by 6 bases, leaving 23 bases between them. The germline V gene has CDR1 MDHEN and CDR2 SYDVKM. The CDR3 sequence is 16 residues long. Combining the CDR3 with reference TRBV28 and TRBJ2-1 gives the whole variable domain DVKVTQSSRYLVKRTGEKVFLECVQDMDHENMFWYRQDPGLGLRLIYFSYDVKMKEKGDIPEGYSVSREKKERFSLILESASTNQTSMYLCASGLSWTVEANEQFFGPGTRLTVL.

The chain uses TRBV13 and TRBJ2-1; 7 bases are a match to TRBD2. Germline CDR1 reads PRHDT; CDR2 reads FYEKMQ (reference sequence). With V trimmed by 4 bases and J by 4 bases, 4 bases remained unmatched. The CDR3 is 14 amino acids. The CDR3 DNA sequence: TGTGCCAGCAGCTCCGGACTAGGGTACAATGAGCAGTTCTTC. Residues: CASSSGLGYNEQFF.

The chain couples TRBV19 to TRBJ2-3; a possible D gene is TRBD1 (5 bases). The CDR3 totals 21 residues. CDR1 is LNHDA and CDR2 is SQIVND in the germline V gene (reference sequence). Trimming removed 0 bases from V and 5 bases from J, with 30 bases in between. The DNA of the CDR3 is TGTGCCAGTAGTATAGACCTAGACGGGCTCTACAGGCCGGAGTATGGAGATACGCAGTATTTT. The encoded protein is CASSIDLDGLYRPEYGDTQYF.

V is TRBV28 and J is TRBJ1-2; the D is unclear. The germline V gene encodes CDR1 MDHEN and CDR2 SYDVKM. V lost 1 base and J 0 bases, leaving 9 bases between the germline ends. This CDR3 spans 15 amino acids. The CDR3 DNA is TGTGCCAGCAGTTTATCGATGAGATCTAACTATGGCTACACCTTC. It yields the protein CASSLSMRSNYGYTF.

CDR3 residues: CASSQTPAGGHNEQFF. In DNA form, the CDR3 reads TGCGCCAGCAGCCAAACACCGGCAGGGGGGCACAATGAGCAGTTCTTC. The V call is TRBV4-3, the J call TRBJ2-1; a weak D match, TRBD1 (7 bases). Germline V gene lookup returns CDR1 LGHNA and CDR2 YSLEER. The CDR3 covers 16 residues. Deletions cut 2 bases from V and 5 bases from J, with 16 bases between.

The J gene is TRBJ2-7, the V gene TRBV9; D possibly corresponds to TRBD1 (7 bases). Germline CDR1 reads SGDLS; CDR2 reads YYNGEE. The CDR3 is 15 amino acids. With 3 bases removed from V and 0 bases from J, the gap between germline ends came to 13 bases. The CDR3 here is CASSASGGSSYEQYF. The CDR3 DNA reads as TGTGCCAGCAGCGCCTCAGGGGGGAGCTCCTACGAGCAGTACTTC.

The chain couples TRBV4-3 to TRBJ1-2, with 8 bases lining up with TRBD1. Germline CDR1 is LGHNA and CDR2 is YSLEER. The CDR3 loop spans 13 amino acids. V trimming: 1 base; J trimming: 14 bases; junction bases outside the gene matches: 9. The CDR3 bases are TGCGCCAGCAGCCAAGTGCCGGGACAGGCCGGAACCTTC. It encodes CASSQVPGQAGTF.

The chain is built from TRBV7-6 and TRBJ2-7; TRBD1 agrees at 9 bases. CDR1 is SGHVS, CDR2 FNYEAQ, per germline. Trimming removed 7 bases from V and 2 bases from J; junction bases left unmatched: 12. The CDR3 runs 16 residues. Here the CDR3 DNA reads TGTGCCAGCACCCCCGGGGCGGGACAGGGTCCCTACGAGCAGTACTTC. As protein: CASTPGAGQGPYEQYF. The full variable domain, rest sourced from reference TRBV7-6 and TRBJ2-7, is GAGVSQSPRYKVTKRGQDVALRCDPISGHVSLYWYRQALGQGPEFLTYFNYEAQQDKSGLPNDRFSAERPEGSISTLTIQRTEQRDSAMYRCASTPGAGQGPYEQYFGPGTRLTVT.

The chain carries TRBV7-8 and TRBJ2-2; D is unresolved. Trimming pared 5 bases from V and 5 bases from J, leaving 9 bases between. Germline V CDR1 and CDR2: SGHVS, FQNEAQ. The CDR3 runs 13 residues. CDR3: CASSRVGTGELFF. The CDR3 DNA follows: TGTGCCAGCAGCCGAGTCGGGACCGGGGAGCTGTTTTTT.

This CDR3 reads CASSVGGEDTQYF. Written as DNA, the CDR3 is TGTGCCAGCAGCGTAGGAGGAGAAGATACGCAGTATTTT. The chain links TRBV9 to TRBJ2-3; D remains ambiguous. V lost 0 bases and J 5 bases, leaving 7 bases between the germline ends. CDR1 is SGDLS, CDR2 YYNGEE, per germline. The CDR3 has 13 amino acids. Full variable domain (outside the CDR3, taken from reference TRBV9 and TRBJ2-3): DSGVTQTPKHLITATGQRVTLRCSPRSGDLSVYWYQQSLDQGLQFLIQYYNGEERAKGNILERFSAQQFPDLHSELNLSSLELGDSALYFCASSVGGEDTQYFGPGTRLTVL.

The V call is TRBV5-6, the J call TRBJ2-1, with D possibly matching TRBD1 (6 bases). The CDR3 loop spans 12 amino acids. Germline loops: CDR1 SGHDT, CDR2 YYEEEE. V was shortened by 1 base and J by 9 bases, with 8 bases between the two germline ends. The CDR3: CASSLNRAEQFF. The CDR3 DNA reads as TGTGCCAGCAGCTTGAACAGGGCTGAGCAGTTCTTC.

This chain links TRBV5-4 with TRBJ1-6; D unresolved. Germline values: CDR1 SGHNT, CDR2 YYREEE (reference sequence). Deletions cut 3 bases from V and 8 bases from J, with 6 bases between. The CDR3 totals 12 residues. CDR3 residues: CASSSGDSPLHF. The CDR3, as DNA: TGTGCCAGCAGCTCCGGGGATTCACCCCTCCACTTT.

The chain couples TRBV5-5 to TRBJ2-7; perhaps TRBD1 as D (6 bases). Germline-derived CDR1 and CDR2 are SGHKS and YYEKEE (reference sequence). Deletions cut 0 bases from V and 3 bases from J, with 10 bases between. The CDR3 spans 14 residues. The CDR3 sequence: CASSLGQESYEQYF. The CDR3 nucleotides are TGTGCCAGCAGCTTGGGACAGGAAAGCTACGAGCAGTACTTC.

The chain employs TRBV5-1 and TRBJ2-7, with D perhaps TRBD1 (6 bases). Germline V gene data show CDR1 as SGHRS and CDR2 as YFSETQ. With 4 bases removed from V and 3 bases from J, the gap between germline ends came to 14 bases. CDR3 length equals 14 residues. In DNA, the CDR3 is TGCGCCAGCAGCACGCGCCGGGACAACTACGAGCAGTACTTC. This encodes CASSTRRDNYEQYF.

CDR3 bases: TGCGCCAGCAGCGTACAGGGGCCCTCCTACAATGAGCAGTTCTTC. Its translation: CASSVQGPSYNEQFF. V is TRBV5-1 and J is TRBJ2-1; TRBD1 agrees at 7 bases. The CDR3 contains 15 residues. J lost 0 bases, V lost 4 bases, and 4 bases had no gene match. The germline CDR1 and CDR2 sequences are SGHRS and YFSETQ. Full variable domain (rest looked up from reference TRBV5-1 and TRBJ2-1): KAGVTQTPRYLIKTRGQQVTLSCSPISGHRSVSWYQQTPGQGLQFLFEYFSETQRNKGNFPGRFSGRQFSNSRSEMNVSTLELGDSALYLCASSVQGPSYNEQFFGPGTRLTVL.

The CDR3: CAWIQGYEQYF. CDR3 in DNA: TGTGCCTGGATACAGGGCTACGAGCAGTACTTC. This chain links TRBV30 with TRBJ2-7, with D tentatively TRBD1 (6 bases). Germline assignment: CDR1 GTSNPN and CDR2 SVGIG (reference sequence). The V and J ends lost 4 bases and 3 bases respectively, with 7 bases between them. The CDR3 runs to 11 residues. Variable domain in full (rest from reference TRBV30 and TRBJ2-7): SQTIHQWPATLVQPVGSPLSLECTVEGTSNPNLYWYRQAAGRGLQLLFYSVGIGQISSEVPQNLSASRPQDRQFILSSKKLLLSDSGFYLCAWIQGYEQYFGPGTRLTVT.

Only one count was recorded for this clone. J is TRBJ2-3 and V is TRBV9, with 8 bases identical to TRBD1. V shed 3 bases and J 0 bases; nucleotides not matched to a gene: 12. From germline, CDR1 is SGDLS and CDR2 YYNGEE. The CDR3 sequence is 18 residues long. CDR3 sequence (DNA): TGTGCCAGCAGCGCAAACACACAGGGGGGATTCAGCACAGATACGCAGTATTTT. It specifies CASSANTQGGFSTDTQYF.

This chain joins TRBV5-1 and TRBJ2-3; D is undetermined. Germline V gene sequence: CDR1 SGHRS, CDR2 YFSETQ. V was pared by 0 bases and J by 2 bases, with 10 bases between. The CDR3 totals 15 residues. Written as DNA, the CDR3 is TGCGCCAGCAGCTTGGGCGAAACTAACACAGATACGCAGTATTTT. Translated: CASSLGETNTDTQYF. Drawing the rest from reference TRBV5-1 and TRBJ2-3, the complete variable domain is KAGVTQTPRYLIKTRGQQVTLSCSPISGHRSVSWYQQTPGQGLQFLFEYFSETQRNKGNFPGRFSGRQFSNSRSEMNVSTLELGDSALYLCASSLGETNTDTQYFGPGTRLTVL.

The sample holds a few counts of this clone. V gene TRBV2 combines with J gene TRBJ1-1; no clear D. The CDR3 length is 11 residues. The V and J ends lost 3 bases and 7 bases respectively, with 6 bases between them. Germline V gives CDR1 SNHLY, CDR2 FYNNEI. The CDR3: CASSEGLEAFF. DNA for the CDR3: TGTGCCAGCAGTGAGGGCCTTGAAGCTTTCTTT.

The J gene is TRBJ2-2, the V gene TRBV15; a possible D gene is TRBD2 (6 bases). The CDR3 runs 14 residues. Germline values: CDR1 LNHNV, CDR2 YYDKDF (reference sequence). The ends were cut back, 0 bases at V and 7 bases at J, with 9 bases in the middle. CDR3 residues: CATSRDRRDGELFF. CDR3 in DNA: TGTGCCACCAGCAGAGATCGGAGGGACGGGGAGCTGTTTTTT.

The V call is TRBV5-6, the J call TRBJ2-7, with 9 bases aligning to TRBD1. The V and J ends lost 4 bases and 2 bases, in that order; junction bases with no gene match: 7. The CDR3 contains 15 residues. In germline, CDR1 is SGHDT, CDR2 YYEEEE. The CDR3 nucleotides read TGTGCCAGCAGCGGGGGACAGGGACTTGCCTACGAGCAGTACTTC. Its protein is CASSGGQGLAYEQYF.

The rearrangement joins TRBV2 to TRBJ2-2; maybe TRBD2 (7 bases). Trimming shortened V by 7 bases and J by 7 bases, and 10 bases separated the two germline ends. CDR1 SNHLY and CDR2 FYNNEI come from the germline V gene. CDR3 length: 12 amino acids. In DNA form, the CDR3 reads TGTGCCAGCAAGGGGGGGTACGGGGAGCTGTTTTTT. Its protein is CASKGGYGELFF.

This clone appeared a single time. This rearrangement joins TRBV11-2 to TRBJ2-5, with TRBD2 matching over 9 bases. Germline V gene sequence: CDR1 SGHAT, CDR2 FQNNGV. CDR3 length: 19 residues. With 3 bases clipped from V and 1 base from J, the junction kept 15 bases outside the gene matches. This CDR3 is CASSFAHTVAGEIQETQYF. CDR3 nucleotide sequence: TGTGCCAGCAGCTTCGCCCATACCGTAGCGGGGGAGATCCAAGAGACCCAGTACTTC.

In this sample, this clone turned up once. The chain carries TRBV27 and TRBJ1-3; D remains unclear. Germline V gene lookup returns CDR1 MNHEY and CDR2 SMNVEV (reference sequence). This CDR3 comprises 14 residues. V was pared by 7 bases and J by 8 bases, with 18 bases between. The CDR3 DNA reads as TGTGCCAGCACCCGGGGAGGGATCACAGACACCATATATTTT. Translated: CASTRGGITDTIYF.

The chain combines TRBV29-1 with TRBJ1-2, with a weak D call TRBD1 (5 bases). The CDR3 has 11 amino acids. CDR1 and CDR2 from the germline V gene are SQVTM and ANQGSEA. V was cut by 3 bases and J by 4 bases, with 6 bases left in between. CDR3 residues: CSVDRAYGYTF. The DNA of the CDR3 is TGCAGCGTTGACAGGGCCTATGGCTACACCTTC.

The chain carries TRBV7-6 and TRBJ2-7, with TRBD1 matching 8 bases. Germline V gene sequence: CDR1 SGHVS, CDR2 FNYEAQ. V lost 0 bases to trimming and J lost 0 bases; unmatched junction nucleotides: 4. CDR3 length: 16 amino acids. The CDR3 nucleotides are TGTGCCAGCAGCTTAGCCGCAGGGGGCGCCTCCTACGAGCAGTACTTC. Translated, it gives CASSLAAGGASYEQYF.

The chain is built from TRBV15 and TRBJ1-5; 8 positions match TRBD1. V was pared by 5 bases and J by 4 bases, with 4 bases of the junction left unmatched. CDR1 and CDR2 (germline): LNHNV, YYDKDF (reference sequence). The CDR3 totals 14 residues. The CDR3 DNA is TGTGCCACCAGCCTGGACAGGGAAAATCAGCCCCAGCATTTT. Translation: CATSLDRENQPQHF.

V gene TRBV4-2 combines with J gene TRBJ2-2, with 11 bases matching TRBD2. CDR3 length: 16 amino acids. CDR1 and CDR2 from the germline V gene are LGHNA and YNFKEQ. Trimming at V came to 6 bases and at J to 7 bases, leaving 10 bases not matched to a gene. The chain's CDR3 is CASRVSGGASVGELFF. The CDR3 nucleotides read TGTGCCAGCAGAGTTAGCGGGGGGGCATCGGTCGGGGAGCTGTTTTTT.

The chain has TRBV11-2 and TRBJ1-3, with 8 bases aligning to TRBD1. Germline CDR1 is SGHAT and CDR2 is FQNNGV. CDR3 length: 16 residues. V lost 1 base and J lost 5; bases outside the gene matches: 7. CDR3 protein: CASSLGGQALRNTIYF. In nucleotides, the CDR3 is TGTGCCAGCAGCTTAGGGGGACAGGCACTCCGAAACACCATATATTTT.